Listed below are T cell receptor beta chains from one sample, sequenced in a study of cytotoxic CD8 clonotypes in ibrutinib-treated CLL. The table came from immunoSEQ multiplex PCR; TCRdb's copy has only in-frame clones and leaves some out. The table lists about 140,000 clones, around 84% of them singletons. This sample comprised PBMCs, obtained after 36 months of ibrutinib treatment. All receptors come from a human donor with chronic lymphocytic leukemia. The CDR3 runs from the conserved cysteine through the conserved F or W. A D gene is named only where the DNA matches it firmly. Not all rows give a size; the values are once, few, many and, for expanded clones, a class.

clone size,D gene,J gene,V gene,CDR3 protein,CDR3 DNA
NA,NA,TRBJ2-2,TRBV5-8,CASSRGLANTGELFF,TGTGCCAGCAGCCGCGGACTGGCGAACACCGGGGAGCTGTTTTTT
NA,NA,TRBJ2-2,TRBV28,CASTTNQGGGTGELFF,TGTGCCAGCACAACGAACCAAGGGGGGGGCACCGGGGAGCTGTTTTTT
NA,TRBD1,TRBJ1-4,TRBV28,CASSDRGRDEKLFF,TGTGCCAGCAGTGACAGGGGGCGCGACGAAAAACTGTTTTTT
NA,NA,TRBJ2-7,TRBV16,CASSQSYEQYF,TGTGCCAGCAGCCAATCGTACGAGCAGTACTTC
NA,NA,TRBJ1-4,TRBV30,CARTLSTGQSTNEKLFF,TGTGCCAGGACCCTCTCGACAGGCCAATCAACTAATGAAAAACTGTTTTTT
NA,TRBD1,TRBJ1-5,TRBV2,CASAFGTGNQPQHF,TGTGCCAGTGCGTTTGGGACAGGGAATCAGCCCCAGCATTTT
NA,TRBD1,TRBJ2-3,TRBV11-2,CASSETGATDTQYF,TGTGCCAGCAGCGAGACAGGGGCCACAGATACGCAGTATTTT
NA,NA,TRBJ2-7,TRBV7-6,CASSLAIGRGGIHEQYF,TGTGCCAGCAGCTTAGCGATAGGACGGGGAGGTATCCACGAGCAGTACTTC
NA,NA,TRBJ1-3,TRBV6-5,CASSSREHWGNTIYF,TGTGCCAGTTCAAGCAGGGAGCATTGGGGAAACACCATATATTTT
few,TRBD1,TRBJ1-5,TRBV29-1,CSVVWDSGQPQHF,TGCAGCGTAGTATGGGACAGCGGCCAGCCCCAGCATTTT
NA,NA,TRBJ1-4,TRBV30,CAWSETGTNEKLFF,TGTGCCTGGAGTGAGACAGGAACTAATGAAAAACTGTTTTTT
NA,NA,TRBJ2-1,TRBV9,CASNLPLVSSYNEQFF,TGTGCCAGCAACCTCCCGCTGGTCTCCTCCTACAATGAGCAGTTCTTC
NA,NA,TRBJ2-2,TRBV5-1,CASSLSPGHLTGELFF,TGCGCCAGCAGCTTATCGCCGGGACACCTCACCGGGGAGCTGTTTTTT
NA,TRBD1,TRBJ1-1,TRBV27,CASSLARQGSTEAFF,TGTGCCAGCAGTTTAGCCCGACAGGGGAGCACTGAAGCTTTCTTT
NA,NA,TRBJ2-2,TRBV29-1,CSVRVGPGELFF,TGCAGCGTCAGGGTTGGGCCCGGGGAGCTGTTTTTT
NA,NA,TRBJ1-1,TRBV28,CASSQRRSGTEAFF,TGTGCCAGCAGTCAACGTCGATCAGGTACTGAAGCTTTCTTT
NA,NA,TRBJ2-5,TRBV5-1,CASGLAGYETQYF,TGCGCCAGCGGGCTGGCAGGGTACGAGACCCAGTACTTC
few,NA,TRBJ2-3,TRBV5-6,CASSPKDGSGGTQYF,TGTGCCAGCAGCCCAAAGGACGGGTCGGGCGGCACGCAGTATTTT
NA,NA,TRBJ1-2,TRBV5-6,CASRGAAGWNGYTF,TGTGCCAGCAGGGGCGCGGCAGGGTGGAATGGCTACACCTTC
NA,TRBD1,TRBJ1-5,TRBV19,CASSNSGGGNQPQHF,TGTGCCAGTAGTAACTCAGGGGGCGGCAATCAGCCCCAGCATTTT
NA,NA,TRBJ2-1,TRBV9,CASSANNEQFF,TGTGCCAGCAGCGCCAACAATGAGCAGTTCTTC
NA,NA,TRBJ1-2,TRBV15,CATSRQNNYGYTF,TGTGCCACCAGCAGACAGAATAACTATGGCTACACCTTC
NA,TRBD2,TRBJ2-1,TRBV30,CAWSLAGGPNEQFF,TGTGCCTGGAGTCTAGCGGGGGGCCCCAATGAGCAGTTCTTC
few,NA,TRBJ2-1,TRBV7-9,CASSREGEQFF,TGTGCCAGCAGCCGCGAGGGTGAGCAGTTCTTC
NA,TRBD1,TRBJ1-3,TRBV5-6,CASSKGGQQTRNTIYF,TGTGCCAGCAGCAAGGGGGGACAGCAGACGAGAAACACCATATATTTT
NA,NA,TRBJ2-5,TRBV10-3,CAISDTGEETQYF,TGTGCCATCAGTGACACGGGGGAAGAGACCCAGTACTTC
NA,NA,TRBJ2-7,TRBV5-1,CASSLTEGSYEQYF,TGCGCCAGCAGCTTGACCGAGGGGTCCTACGAGCAGTACTTC
few,NA,TRBJ1-4,TRBV6-1,CASSDEQGPLEKLFF,TGTGCCAGCAGTGACGAACAGGGTCCCCTTGAAAAACTGTTTTTT